The 8 T cell receptor beta chains below come from one sample, sequenced in a study of CD8+CD57+ T cells in acquired aplastic anemia. The template used for profiling TCR beta VDJ and CDR3 was genomic DNA. MiXCR, applied by TCRdb to the reads, yields one record per CDR3 protein. This table holds about 150,000 distinct CDR3 sequences, around 52% found once. Patients picked for sequencing had shown CD8+CD57+ cell expansion detected by flow cytometry. The sequencing sample was made of sorted CD4+, CD8+, or CD8+CD57+ T cells (not recorded which) from PBMCs. The source is a human donor with aplastic anemia.

This clonotype has just a few counts. The chain recombines TRBV29-1 with TRBJ2-7, with a possible D match to TRBD1 (5 bases). Germline assignment: CDR1 SQVTM and CDR2 ANQGSEA. The CDR3 consists of 11 residues. Trimming pared 6 bases from V and 7 bases from J, leaving 13 bases between. In DNA, the CDR3 is TGCAGCGTGGACAAAAATGAAGAGCAGTACTTC. This translates into CSVDKNEEQYF.

In this sample, this clonotype turned up many times. This chain joins TRBV2 and TRBJ2-5, with D tentatively TRBD2 (5 bases). In germline, CDR1 is SNHLY, CDR2 FYNNEI. The CDR3 length is 15 residues. V was clipped by 5 bases and J by 7 bases, with 20 bases between them. The CDR3 sequence is CASSFRFSLEGTQYF. CDR3 coding DNA: TGTGCCAGCAGTTTTCGCTTTAGCCTTGAGGGGACCCAGTACTTC.

V is TRBV6-1 and J is TRBJ2-2; 7 positions match TRBD2. The germline gives CDR1 MNHNS, CDR2 SASEGT. The junction had 0 bases not matched to a gene; V was cut back by 2 bases and J by 3 bases. The CDR3 length is 14 residues. In DNA form, the CDR3 reads TGTGCCAGCAGTGAACTAGCGGACACCGGGGAGCTGTTTTTT. This codes for CASSELADTGELFF.

This clonotype was picked up many times. The chain employs TRBV7-8 and TRBJ2-3; D gene uncertain. The CDR3 extends over 12 amino acids. V was shortened by 5 bases and J by 4 bases, with 7 bases between the two germline ends. Germline values: CDR1 SGHVS, CDR2 FQNEAQ. The CDR3 bases are TGTGCCAGCAGCAAAGAGCCAGATACGCAGTATTTT. Translated: CASSKEPDTQYF.

This clonotype was seen at least ten times. This rearrangement joins TRBV5-5 to TRBJ2-7; perhaps D is TRBD1 or TRBD2 (5 bases each). This CDR3 spans 15 amino acids. The V end lost 0 bases, the J end lost 2 bases, and 12 bases lay between the germline ends. Per the germline V gene, CDR1 is SGHKS and CDR2 is YYEKEE (reference sequence). DNA for the CDR3: TGTGCCAGCAGCTTGGTCGGACTGGGACCCTACGAGCAGTACTTC. Translated, it gives CASSLVGLGPYEQYF.

The V gene is TRBV19, the J gene TRBJ1-5, with D unresolved. The CDR3 is 14 residues long. Trimming stripped 3 bases from V and 7 bases from J, with 13 bases between. Germline V gene lookup returns CDR1 LNHDA and CDR2 SQIVND (reference sequence). The CDR3 sequence is CASSIGGGRQPQHF. The CDR3 DNA reads as TGTGCCAGTAGTATTGGAGGAGGGCGACAGCCCCAGCATTTT.

This sequence joins TRBV7-8 and TRBJ2-5; tentatively, D is TRBD2 (6 bases). Germline values: CDR1 SGHVS, CDR2 FQNEAQ. The CDR3 totals 16 residues. V was cut by 2 bases and J by 0 bases, with 13 bases left in between. The CDR3 DNA sequence: TGTGCCAGCAGCTTAAGGGACTTCGGGTACCAAGAGACCCAGTACTTC. Protein product: CASSLRDFGYQETQYF.

This clonotype was observed many times. The chain uses TRBV9 and TRBJ2-3; D uncertain. The CDR3 covers 15 residues. The germline V gene encodes CDR1 SGDLS and CDR2 YYNGEE. Trimming pared 0 bases from V and 0 bases from J, leaving 8 bases between. The chain's CDR3 is CASSVEGWSTDTQYF. The CDR3 region has the DNA TGTGCCAGCAGCGTAGAAGGCTGGAGCACAGATACGCAGTATTTT.